The rows below give T cell receptor beta chains drawn from one sample of a study of multiple sclerosis patients with progressive multifocal leukoencephalopathy. Assay: immunoSEQ multiplex PCR; the TCRdb copy retains only in-frame clones and omits some. The sample contains some 30,000 clones, around nine tenths of which appear only once. Material for sequencing was PBMCs. These TCRs come from a human donor with multiple sclerosis. The CDR3 runs from the conserved cysteine through the conserved F or W. The D gene is left open where the match is weak. Clone size, where shown, is once, few, many, or a class for clones that have expanded.

size	D	V	J	DNA	CDR3
NA	TRBD1	TRBV6-6	TRBJ1-5	TGTGCCAGCAGGACAGGGGGCTCAAGTCAGCCCCAGCATTTT	CASRTGGSSQPQHF
NA	TRBD2	TRBV19	TRBJ2-1	TGTGCCAGTAGTATAGATGGCGGGGGAGGGCAGAATGAGCAGTTCTTC	CASSIDGGGGQNEQFF
NA	TRBD1	TRBV30	TRBJ2-7	TGTGCCTGGAGCGAGACAGGGGGGATGGACGAGCAGTACTTC	CAWSETGGMDEQYF
NA	TRBD1	TRBV18	TRBJ1-1	TGTGCCAGCTTAAAAGGGGACAGGGGGCGGAACACTGAAGCTTTCTTT	CASLKGDRGRNTEAFF
NA	NA	TRBV13	TRBJ2-5	TGTGCCAGCAGCCCTGGGGCTAAGGGGACCCAGTACTTC	CASSPGAKGTQYF
NA	NA	TRBV19	TRBJ1-2	TGTGCCAGTAGTATACAACAGGGAGGTGGCTACACCTTC	CASSIQQGGGYTF
NA	NA	TRBV25-1	TRBJ1-1	TGTGCCAGCAGTGGCACTGAAGCTTTCTTT	CASSGTEAFF
NA	NA	TRBV19	TRBJ2-3	TGTGCCAGTAGTCCCGGGACTCCCACAGATACGCAGTATTTT	CASSPGTPTDTQYF
NA	NA	TRBV7-2	TRBJ2-5	TGTGCCAGCAGCCGCGGAGAGACCCAGTACTTC	CASSRGETQYF
once	TRBD1	TRBV6-5	TRBJ1-6	TGTGCCACACGAAAGGACAGGCTTTATAATTCACCCCTCCACTTT	CATRKDRLYNSPLHF
few	TRBD2	TRBV7-9	TRBJ2-3	TGTGCCAGCAGCTCGGGACTAGCGGAGAGCACAGATACGCAGTATTTT	CASSSGLAESTDTQYF
NA	NA	TRBV29-1	TRBJ1-1	TGCAGCGTTGAAGGGGTGATTTACACTGAAGCTTTCTTT	CSVEGVIYTEAFF
NA	NA	TRBV4-3	TRBJ2-6	TGCGCCAGCAGCGAGATATTCGGGCAGGCTGGGGCCAACGTCCTGACTTTC	CASSEIFGQAGANVLTF
NA	NA	TRBV2	TRBJ1-2	TGTGCCAGCAGTGAAGCCCAGGGAAGCTATGGCTACACCTTC	CASSEAQGSYGYTF
NA	TRBD1	TRBV28	TRBJ1-1	TGTGCCAGCAGGACACAGGGGGGGAACTCGGACACTGAAGCTTTCTTT	CASRTQGGNSDTEAFF
once	NA	TRBV7-2	TRBJ1-4	TGTGCCAGCAGCCGGAGGGACTCCTCCCCCTTAAAACTGTTTTTT	CASSRRDSSPLKLFF
NA	NA	TRBV11-3	TRBJ2-1	TGTGCCAGCAGCTTAGAATGGGGTAATGAGCAGTTCTTC	CASSLEWGNEQFF
NA	NA	TRBV6-1	TRBJ1-6	TGTGCCAGCAGTGAATTAGTTGGTTCCAATTCACCCCTCCACTTT	CASSELVGSNSPLHF
NA	NA	TRBV6-6	TRBJ1-1	TGTGCCAGCAGTTTACGGGGAGGACAAAAGAACACTGAAGCTTTCTTT	CASSLRGGQKNTEAFF
NA	NA	TRBV4-3	TRBJ2-7	TGCGCCAGCAGCCAAGATTTGGAATTAGGGCCAGGGGTGGGGGAGCAGTACTTC	CASSQDLELGPGVGEQYF
NA	NA	TRBV10-3	TRBJ2-7	TGTGCCATCAGTGATCAGACTAGCTCCTACGAGCAGTACTTC	CAISDQTSSYEQYF
few	TRBD1	TRBV6-1	TRBJ2-7	TGTGCCAGCAGCCACACAGGGGGCGGGTACGAGCAGTACTTC	CASSHTGGGYEQYF
NA	NA	TRBV9	TRBJ1-4	TGTGCCAGCAGCGTAAGTCAAGGGGAGAAACTGTTTTTT	CASSVSQGEKLFF
NA	TRBD1	TRBV9	TRBJ1-2	TGTGCCAGCAGCGTCGGACAGGGAGCTAACTATGGCTACACCTTC	CASSVGQGANYGYTF
NA	TRBD2	TRBV7-8	TRBJ2-1	TGTGCCAGCAGCTTATTGCGGGGGGCGTTGTACAATGAGCAGTTCTTC	CASSLLRGALYNEQFF
NA	TRBD2	TRBV7-3	TRBJ2-1	TGTGCCAGCAGCTTAAGCGGGACTAGTCACAATGAGCAGTTCTTC	CASSLSGTSHNEQFF
NA	NA	TRBV7-8	TRBJ2-7	TGTGCCAGCAGCCCTCCGAGAGCAGGGGCTCCCTACGAGCAGTACTTC	CASSPPRAGAPYEQYF
NA	NA	TRBV6-5	TRBJ2-7	TGTGCCAGCAGTTATACAGGCTCCTACGAGCAGTACTTC	CASSYTGSYEQYF
NA	NA	TRBV28	TRBJ1-2	TGTGCCAGCAGCCCGGACTCAGGCTATGGCTACACCTTC	CASSPDSGYGYTF
NA	TRBD2	TRBV5-1	TRBJ2-5	TGCGCCAGCACTTCGGGAGCTAGCGGGGGGAAGACCCAGTACTTC	CASTSGASGGKTQYF
NA	TRBD2	TRBV14	TRBJ2-1	TGTGCCAGCAGCCAGGAGGGACTAGCGGGAGGGCTGAGGCAGTTCTTC	CASSQEGLAGGLRQFF
NA	TRBD2	TRBV11-2	TRBJ2-7	TGTGCCAGCAGCTTAGTACGGGGGGTCTCCAACGAGCAGTACTTC	CASSLVRGVSNEQYF
NA	TRBD1	TRBV2	TRBJ1-5	TGTGCCAGCAGTAGGGACAGGGGTAATCAGCCCCAGCATTTT	CASSRDRGNQPQHF
NA	TRBD2	TRBV9	TRBJ2-7	TGTGCCAGCAGCGGAGAGGGACTAGCGGGAACTTACGAGCAGTACTTC	CASSGEGLAGTYEQYF
NA	TRBD1	TRBV5-6	TRBJ1-6	TGTGCCAGCAGCTTGGTGGACAGGGGCCATAATTCACCCCTCCACTTT	CASSLVDRGHNSPLHF
NA	TRBD2	TRBV6-1	TRBJ2-4	TGTGCCAGCAGTCAAGGACTAGCGGTGTCTCTAGCCAAAAACATTCAGTACTTC	CASSQGLAVSLAKNIQYF
NA	NA	TRBV7-9	TRBJ1-1	TGTGCCAGCAGCTTAACAGGGACGAACACTGAAGCTTTCTTT	CASSLTGTNTEAFF
once	NA	TRBV10-3	TRBJ1-5	TGTGCCATCGGCGGGGGAGGAGGTGGCAATCAGCCCCAGCATTTT	CAIGGGGGGNQPQHF
NA	NA	TRBV15	TRBJ2-4	TGTGCCACCAGCAGAGATGAGGGTGGCCGGGCCAAAAACATTCAGTACTTC	CATSRDEGGRAKNIQYF
NA	NA	TRBV9	TRBJ1-6	TGTGCCAGCACTGGGGGGGCGAGCTCCTATAATTCACCCCTCCACTTT	CASTGGASSYNSPLHF
few	NA	TRBV5-1	TRBJ1-1	TGCGCCAGCAGCTTGGGGGCAGGGAGGGACACTGAAGCTTTCTTT	CASSLGAGRDTEAFF
NA	TRBD1	TRBV9	TRBJ2-7	TGTGCCAGCAGCGTGGGACAGGGGATAACCTACGAGCAGTACTTC	CASSVGQGITYEQYF
NA	NA	TRBV19	TRBJ1-1	TGTGCCAGTAGTATTGGCGGGGGCGTACGGGGCACTGAAGCTTTCTTT	CASSIGGGVRGTEAFF
NA	NA	TRBV18	TRBJ2-5	TGTGCCAGCTCACCGGGACGGTACCAAGAGACCCAGTACTTC	CASSPGRYQETQYF
NA	NA	TRBV5-1	TRBJ1-3	TGCGCCAGCAGCCCCGAGGCCGCCTCGTTCTCTGGAAACACCATATATTTT	CASSPEAASFSGNTIYF
NA	NA	TRBV29-1	TRBJ2-3	TGCAGCGCTTTAAAAGGACACCTACGGCACGCAGATACGCAGTATTTT	CSALKGHLRHADTQYF
NA	NA	TRBV5-6	TRBJ1-4	TGTGCCAGCAGCCGCCGGTCGAGGGGAGTTAATGAAAAACTGTTTTTT	CASSRRSRGVNEKLFF
NA	NA	TRBV9	TRBJ2-7	TGTGCCAGCAGCGATGAGATGCCGGGGACCCACTACGAGCAGTACTTC	CASSDEMPGTHYEQYF
NA	NA	TRBV28	TRBJ2-7	TGTGCCAGCAGTTTTTTCCGGGGGGCTTACGAGCAGTACTTC	CASSFFRGAYEQYF
NA	TRBD1	TRBV7-8	TRBJ1-4	TGTGCCAGCAGCTCGTACCGGGACAGGGTGGAAAAACTGTTTTTT	CASSSYRDRVEKLFF
NA	TRBD1	TRBV2	TRBJ1-2	TGTGCCACACAAGTGGGGACAGGGAGCGGCTACACCTTC	CATQVGTGSGYTF
NA	NA	TRBV7-2	TRBJ2-2	TGTGCCAGCAGCACAAAGCCGGGTCTCAACACCGGGGAGCTGTTTTTT	CASSTKPGLNTGELFF
NA	NA	TRBV30	TRBJ2-1	TGTGCCTGGAGATCAGTAGTGGGCAATGAGCAGTTCTTC	CAWRSVVGNEQFF
NA	TRBD1	TRBV5-1	TRBJ1-1	TGCGCCAGCGGGACAGGCTACACTGAAGCTTTCTTT	CASGTGYTEAFF
NA	NA	TRBV5-1	TRBJ1-1	TGCGCCAGCAGCTTGCAAGGGGGGAACACTGAAGCTTTCTTT	CASSLQGGNTEAFF
NA	TRBD1	TRBV5-4	TRBJ1-1	TGTGCCAGCAGCTTAGAACAGGGGGACGAAGCTTTCTTT	CASSLEQGDEAFF
NA	NA	TRBV4-2	TRBJ2-3	TGTGCCAGCAGCCAAGAGAACGAAGGTTTGCAGTATTTT	CASSQENEGLQYF
NA	NA	TRBV27	TRBJ1-2	TGTGCCAGCAGTTTCGGGGGGGGATCTTATGGCTACACCTTC	CASSFGGGSYGYTF
NA	NA	TRBV7-3	TRBJ1-6	TGTGCCAGCAGCTTAATGGCCACGCGTTATAATTCACCCCTCCACTTT	CASSLMATRYNSPLHF